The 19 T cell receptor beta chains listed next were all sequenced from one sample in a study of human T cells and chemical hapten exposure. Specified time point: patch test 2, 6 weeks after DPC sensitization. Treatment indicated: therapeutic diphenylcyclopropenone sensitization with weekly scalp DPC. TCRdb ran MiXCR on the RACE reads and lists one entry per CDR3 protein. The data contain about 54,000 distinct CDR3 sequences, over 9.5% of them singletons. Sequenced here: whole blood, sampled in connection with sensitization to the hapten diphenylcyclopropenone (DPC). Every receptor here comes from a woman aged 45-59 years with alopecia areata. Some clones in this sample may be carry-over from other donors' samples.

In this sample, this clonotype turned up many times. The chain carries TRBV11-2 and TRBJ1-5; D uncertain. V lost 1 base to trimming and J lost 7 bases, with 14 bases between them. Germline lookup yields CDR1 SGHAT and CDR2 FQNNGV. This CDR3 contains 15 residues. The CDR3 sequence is CASSLAGRSYQPQHF. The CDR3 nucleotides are TGTGCCAGCAGCTTAGCTGGACGGTCATACCAGCCCCAGCATTTT.

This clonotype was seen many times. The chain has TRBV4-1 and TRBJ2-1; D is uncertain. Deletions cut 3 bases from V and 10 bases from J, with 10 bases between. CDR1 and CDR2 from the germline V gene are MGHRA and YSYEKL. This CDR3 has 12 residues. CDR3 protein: CASSHAGTEQFF. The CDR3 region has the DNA TGCGCCAGCAGCCATGCTGGAACGGAGCAGTTCTTC.

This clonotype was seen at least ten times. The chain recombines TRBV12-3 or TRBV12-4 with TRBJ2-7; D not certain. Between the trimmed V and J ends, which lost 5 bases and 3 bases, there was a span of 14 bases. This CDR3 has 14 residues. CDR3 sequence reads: CASSPDRSFYEQYF. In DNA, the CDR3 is TGTGCCAGCAGTCCCGATAGGAGCTTCTACGAGCAGTACTTC.

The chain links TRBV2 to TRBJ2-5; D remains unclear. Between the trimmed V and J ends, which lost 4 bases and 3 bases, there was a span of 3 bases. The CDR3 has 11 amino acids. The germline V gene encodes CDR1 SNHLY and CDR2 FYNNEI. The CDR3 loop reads CASSVEETQYF. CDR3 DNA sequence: TGTGCCAGCAGTGTTGAAGAGACCCAGTACTTC.

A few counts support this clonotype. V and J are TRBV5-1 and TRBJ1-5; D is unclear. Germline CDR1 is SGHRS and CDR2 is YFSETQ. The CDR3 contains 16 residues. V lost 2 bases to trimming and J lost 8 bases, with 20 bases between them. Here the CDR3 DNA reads TGCGCCAGCAGCTTTAGGGTGCTCGGCGGAAGAAAGCCCCAGCATTTT. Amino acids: CASSFRVLGGRKPQHF.

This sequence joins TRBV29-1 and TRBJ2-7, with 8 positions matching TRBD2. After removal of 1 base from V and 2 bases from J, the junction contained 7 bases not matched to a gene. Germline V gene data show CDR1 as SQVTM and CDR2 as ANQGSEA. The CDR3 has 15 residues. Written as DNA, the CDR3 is TGCAGCGTTGAAGTCGGGAGGGCACTAACCTACGAGCAGTACTTC. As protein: CSVEVGRALTYEQYF.

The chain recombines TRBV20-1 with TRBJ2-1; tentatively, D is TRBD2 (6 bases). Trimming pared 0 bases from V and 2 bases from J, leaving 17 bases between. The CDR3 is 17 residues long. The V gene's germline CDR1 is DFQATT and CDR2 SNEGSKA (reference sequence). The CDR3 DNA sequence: TGCAGTGCTAGAGATTCGACTAGGAGAGGCGCCTACAATGAGCAGTTCTTC. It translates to CSARDSTRRGAYNEQFF.

This CDR3 is CSANRAADRGIQYF. The CDR3 DNA sequence: TGCAGTGCTAACCGGGCCGCGGATAGGGGCATTCAGTACTTC. The chain links TRBV20-1 to TRBJ2-4, with D possibly being TRBD1 (5 bases). The V gene's germline CDR1 is DFQATT and CDR2 SNEGSKA (reference sequence). CDR3 length equals 14 residues. The V gene lost 4 bases and the J gene lost 9 bases, with 19 bases spanning the gap.

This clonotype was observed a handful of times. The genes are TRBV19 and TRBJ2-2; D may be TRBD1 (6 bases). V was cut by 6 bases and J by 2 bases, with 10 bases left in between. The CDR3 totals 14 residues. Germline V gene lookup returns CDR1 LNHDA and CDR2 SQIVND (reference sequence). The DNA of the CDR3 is TGTGCCAGTAGCCGACAGGTCAACACCGGGGAGCTGTTTTTT. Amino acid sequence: CASSRQVNTGELFF.

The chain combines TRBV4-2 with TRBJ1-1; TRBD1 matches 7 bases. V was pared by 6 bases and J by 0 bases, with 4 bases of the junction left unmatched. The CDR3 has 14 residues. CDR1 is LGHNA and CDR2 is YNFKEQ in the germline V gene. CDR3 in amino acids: CASSTGAMNTEAFF. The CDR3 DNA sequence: TGTGCCAGCAGTACAGGGGCCATGAACACTGAAGCTTTCTTT.

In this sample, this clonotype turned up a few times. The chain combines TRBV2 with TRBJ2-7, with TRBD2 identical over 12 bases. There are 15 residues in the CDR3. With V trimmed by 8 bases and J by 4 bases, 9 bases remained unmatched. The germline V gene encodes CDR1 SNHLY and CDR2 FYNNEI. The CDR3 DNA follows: TGTGCCAGCCTCCCGACTAGCGGGGGAGTTTACGAGCAGTACTTC. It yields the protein CASLPTSGGVYEQYF.

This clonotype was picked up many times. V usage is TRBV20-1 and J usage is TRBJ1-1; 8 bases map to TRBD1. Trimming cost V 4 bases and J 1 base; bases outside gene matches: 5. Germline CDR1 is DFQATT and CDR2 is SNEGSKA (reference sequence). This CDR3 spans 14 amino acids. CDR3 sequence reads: CSAKTGASNTEAFF. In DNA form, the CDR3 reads TGCAGTGCTAAGACAGGGGCTTCGAACACTGAAGCTTTCTTT.

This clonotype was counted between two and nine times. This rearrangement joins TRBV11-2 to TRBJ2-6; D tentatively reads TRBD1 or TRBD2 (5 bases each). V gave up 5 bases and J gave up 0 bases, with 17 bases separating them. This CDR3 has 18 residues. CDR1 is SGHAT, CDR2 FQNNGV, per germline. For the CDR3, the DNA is TGTGCCAGCAGCCCTCGGGGCAGTGGATACTCTGGGGCCAACGTCCTGACTTTC. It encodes CASSPRGSGYSGANVLTF.

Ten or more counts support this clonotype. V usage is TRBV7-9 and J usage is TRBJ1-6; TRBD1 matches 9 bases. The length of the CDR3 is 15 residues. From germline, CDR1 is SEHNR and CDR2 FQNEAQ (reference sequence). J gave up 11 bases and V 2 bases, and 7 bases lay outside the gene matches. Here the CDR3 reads CASSLLTGGWAPLHF. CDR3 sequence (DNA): TGTGCCAGCAGCTTATTGACAGGGGGTTGGGCACCCCTCCACTTT.

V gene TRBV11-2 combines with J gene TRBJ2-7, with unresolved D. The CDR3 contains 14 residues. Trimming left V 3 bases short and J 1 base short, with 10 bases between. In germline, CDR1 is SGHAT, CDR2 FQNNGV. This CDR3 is CASSFRTDSYEQYF. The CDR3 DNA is TGTGCCAGCAGCTTCAGGACGGATTCCTACGAGCAGTACTTC.

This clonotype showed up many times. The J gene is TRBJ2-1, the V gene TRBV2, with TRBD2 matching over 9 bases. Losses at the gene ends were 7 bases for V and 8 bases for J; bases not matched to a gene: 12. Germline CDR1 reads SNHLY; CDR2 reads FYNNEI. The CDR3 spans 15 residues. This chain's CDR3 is CASTAGGLRGDEQFF. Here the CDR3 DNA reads TGTGCCAGCACCGCGGGAGGGCTCCGAGGGGATGAGCAGTTCTTC.

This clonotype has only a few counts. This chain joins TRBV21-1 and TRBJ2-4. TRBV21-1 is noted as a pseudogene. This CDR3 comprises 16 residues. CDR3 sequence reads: CASSKEQYKAKNIQYF. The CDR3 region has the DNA TGTGCCAGCAGCAAAGAACAGTACAAAGCCAAAAACATTCAGTACTTC.

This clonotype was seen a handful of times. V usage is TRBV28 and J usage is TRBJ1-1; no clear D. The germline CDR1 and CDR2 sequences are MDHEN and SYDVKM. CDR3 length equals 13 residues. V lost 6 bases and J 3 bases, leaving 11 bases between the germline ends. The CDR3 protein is CASSGLGYTEAFF. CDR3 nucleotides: TGTGCCAGCAGCGGATTGGGGTACACTGAAGCTTTCTTT.

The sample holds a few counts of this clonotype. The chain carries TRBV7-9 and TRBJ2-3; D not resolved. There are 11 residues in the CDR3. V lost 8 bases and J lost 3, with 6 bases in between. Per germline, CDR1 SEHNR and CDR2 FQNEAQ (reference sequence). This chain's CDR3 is CASADTDTQYF. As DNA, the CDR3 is TGTGCCAGCGCTGATACAGATACGCAGTATTTT.